The 20 T cell receptor beta chains listed next were all sequenced from one sample in a study of cytomegalovirus exposure and HLA in healthy donors. TCRdb keeps only in-frame clones here, not all; method: immunoSEQ multiplex PCR. The sample holds some 130,000 clones; roughly 90% are singletons and the top ten take 1.4% to 1.5%. Input material: PBMCs. Receptors originate from a man aged 30-40 years in good health and CMV-seronegative.

V usage is TRBV19 and J usage is TRBJ1-1, with 7 bases identical to TRBD1. Germline assignment: CDR1 LNHDA and CDR2 SQIVND (reference sequence). Losses at the gene ends were 5 bases for V and 7 bases for J; bases not matched to a gene: 10. This CDR3 comprises 14 residues. The CDR3 sequence is CASSVTGIAVEAFF. The CDR3 DNA sequence: TGTGCCAGTAGTGTGACAGGGATCGCAGTTGAAGCTTTCTTT.

The rearrangement links TRBV2 to TRBJ1-4; D may be TRBD1 (5 bases). Germline V gene data show CDR1 as SNHLY and CDR2 as FYNNEI. Trimming took off 8 bases at V and 8 bases at J, with 21 bases between the two ends. The CDR3 is 15 residues long. The CDR3 reads CASRVESQGGEKLFF. The CDR3 DNA follows: TGTGCCAGCCGGGTCGAATCCCAGGGCGGCGAAAAACTGTTTTTT.

The CDR3 loop is CASSQVRWGESYEQYF. Here the CDR3 DNA reads TGTGCCAGCAGCCAAGTAAGGTGGGGGGAATCCTACGAGCAGTACTTC. The genes are TRBV14 and TRBJ2-7; D is possibly TRBD2 (6 bases). Germline V CDR1 and CDR2: SGHDN, FVKESK. V lost 1 base and J 1 base, leaving 14 bases between the germline ends. This CDR3 is built from 16 residues.

The rearrangement joins TRBV6-1 to TRBJ1-3, with D tentatively TRBD1 (6 bases). There are 16 residues in the CDR3. The V end was cut by 4 bases, the J end by 4 bases, with 17 bases between. Germline lookup yields CDR1 MNHNS and CDR2 SASEGT. Here the CDR3 reads CASSVLLGTSGNTIYF. The CDR3 DNA sequence: TGTGCCAGCAGTGTTCTCTTGGGGACATCGGGAAACACCATATATTTT.

This clone was seen a single time. The V call is TRBV7-8, the J call TRBJ2-1, with D perhaps TRBD2 (6 bases). This CDR3 comprises 14 residues. V was cut by 1 base and J by 2 bases, with 6 bases left in between. The germline gives CDR1 SGHVS, CDR2 FQNEAQ. The CDR3 reads CASSLGGTYNEQFF. The CDR3 nucleotides are TGTGCCAGCAGCTTAGGCGGGACCTACAATGAGCAGTTCTTC.

The rearrangement uses TRBV11-2 and TRBJ1-2; TRBD1 aligns across 9 bases. Germline values: CDR1 SGHAT, CDR2 FQNNGV. The length of the CDR3 is 14 residues. The trim removed 5 bases at V and 6 bases at J, leaving 7 bases unmatched. Here the CDR3 DNA reads TGTGCCAGCAGCCCGAAGACAGGGGGGGATGGCTACACCTTC. Its protein is CASSPKTGGDGYTF.

This chain uses TRBV14 with TRBJ2-3; D not resolved. The CDR3 length is 12 residues. V lost 4 bases and J 7 bases, leaving 9 bases between the germline ends. Germline assignment: CDR1 SGHDN and CDR2 FVKESK. The CDR3 DNA reads TGTGCCAGCAGCCTCCGTTATCATACGCAGTATTTT. Its translation is CASSLRYHTQYF.

This clone came up a few times. V and J are TRBV5-1 and TRBJ2-1; D possibly corresponds to TRBD2 (5 bases). Germline-derived CDR1 and CDR2 are SGHRS and YFSETQ. Trimming cost V 6 bases and J 5 bases, with 18 bases left between them. The CDR3 covers 15 residues. The CDR3 region is CASNDPGVANNEQFF. CDR3 coding DNA: TGCGCCAGCAACGACCCTGGGGTAGCGAACAATGAGCAGTTCTTC.

The chain is built from TRBV7-2 and TRBJ2-2; 11 nucleotides align to TRBD2. There are 18 residues in the CDR3. V shed 5 bases, J shed 4 bases, and the junction held 12 bases outside the gene matches. Per the germline V gene, CDR1 is SGHTA and CDR2 is FQGNSA. The CDR3 spells CASSRKTSGIYSTGELFF. The CDR3 bases are TGTGCCAGCAGCCGGAAGACTAGCGGGATATATAGCACCGGGGAGCTGTTTTTT. The full variable domain, completed using reference TRBV7-2 and TRBJ2-2, is GAGVSQSPSNKVTEKGKDVELRCDPISGHTALYWYRQSLGQGLEFLIYFQGNSAPDKSGLPSDRFSAERTGGSVSTLTIQRTQQEDSAVYLCASSRKTSGIYSTGELFFGEGSRLTVL.

This clone was seen just once. This chain connects TRBV4-1 to TRBJ2-1, with 10 bases that match TRBD2. Germline-derived CDR1 and CDR2 are MGHRA and YSYEKL. J gave up 8 bases and V 1 base, and 8 bases lay outside the gene matches. The CDR3 is 16 amino acids. The CDR3 coding sequence is TGCGCCAGCAGCCAAGCCGGGACTAGCGTGGGCCATGAGCAGTTCTTC. Protein: CASSQAGTSVGHEQFF.

This rearrangement joins TRBV6-1 to TRBJ1-3, with a tentative D call TRBD1 (6 bases). The V gene's germline CDR1 is MNHNS and CDR2 SASEGT. The CDR3 has 14 amino acids. Trimming pared 8 bases from V and 1 base from J, leaving 12 bases between. The chain's CDR3 is CASGMTGSGNTIYF. The CDR3 DNA is TGTGCCAGCGGAATGACAGGTTCTGGAAACACCATATATTTT.

The chain joins TRBV18 to TRBJ1-2; 9 nucleotides line up with TRBD1. Germline CDR1 reads KGHSH; CDR2 reads LQKENI. The CDR3 runs 14 residues. Trimming took 4 bases from V and 7 from J; bases not matched to a gene: 7. DNA for the CDR3: TGTGCCAGCTCACTATACGGACAGGGGTTTGGCTACACCTTC. Amino acids: CASSLYGQGFGYTF.

DNA for the CDR3: TGCGGGCCTGTGGAGGTCAATCAGCCCCAGCATTTT. It yields the protein CGPVEVNQPQHF. This chain connects TRBV5-1 to TRBJ1-5; D gene ambiguous. The germline gives CDR1 SGHRS, CDR2 YFSETQ. The CDR3 is 12 residues long.

The chain couples TRBV5-4 to TRBJ2-7, with D perhaps matching TRBD2 (5 bases). Germline CDR1 SGHNT, CDR2 YYREEE (reference sequence). The CDR3 is 16 amino acids. V lost 4 bases to trimming and J lost 2 bases, with 19 bases between them. The CDR3 here is CASSEGLGGATYEQYF. Here the CDR3 DNA reads TGTGCCAGCAGCGAGGGATTAGGAGGAGCCACCTACGAGCAGTACTTC.

The chain joins TRBV7-2 to TRBJ1-1, with D maybe TRBD1 (5 bases). The V and J ends lost 5 bases and 5 bases respectively, with 18 bases between them. The CDR3 is 15 amino acids. The germline V gene has CDR1 SGHTA and CDR2 FQGNSA. In DNA, the CDR3 is TGTGCCAGCAGCCCTAGGCGGGGGAGTGGAACTGAAGCTTTCTTT. Protein sequence: CASSPRRGSGTEAFF. Combining the CDR3 with reference TRBV7-2 and TRBJ1-1 gives the whole variable domain GAGVSQSPSNKVTEKGKDVELRCDPISGHTALYWYRQSLGQGLEFLIYFQGNSAPDKSGLPSDRFSAERTGGSVSTLTIQRTQQEDSAVYLCASSPRRGSGTEAFFGQGTRLTVV.

This chain uses TRBV5-4 with TRBJ1-2, with TRBD1 matching over 8 bases. The J segment lost 8 bases and the V segment lost 0 bases, leaving 9 bases of the junction unmatched. Germline CDR1 is SGHNT and CDR2 is YYREEE (reference sequence). The CDR3 is made up of 15 amino acids. The CDR3 coding sequence is TGTGCCAGCAGCTTGGTGCCAGGACAGGGAGAAGGCTACACCTTC. Amino acid sequence: CASSLVPGQGEGYTF.

V usage is TRBV6-1 and J usage is TRBJ1-5; D gene unclear. From germline, CDR1 is MNHNS and CDR2 SASEGT. V dropped 6 bases and J dropped 6 bases, with 12 bases sitting between them. CDR3 length: 13 residues. CDR3 in amino acids: CASSAGPGQPQHF. Written as DNA, the CDR3 is TGTGCCAGCAGCGCTGGTCCAGGTCAGCCCCAGCATTTT.

V is TRBV7-2 and J is TRBJ2-3, with D unresolved. CDR3 length: 14 amino acids. Germline values: CDR1 SGHTA, CDR2 FQGNSA. Trimming shortened V by 1 base and J by 3 bases, and 8 bases separated the two germline ends. CDR3: CASSLGASTDTQYF. Here the CDR3 DNA reads TGTGCCAGCAGCTTAGGAGCTTCTACAGATACGCAGTATTTT.

V and J are TRBV27 and TRBJ2-3; TRBD1 is a possible D gene (6 bases). In germline, CDR1 is MNHEY, CDR2 SMNVEV (reference sequence). Trimming cost V 0 bases and J 4 bases, with 11 bases left between them. This CDR3 has 15 amino acids. The CDR3 here is CASSLSWQGSDTQYF. DNA for the CDR3: TGTGCCAGCAGTTTATCCTGGCAGGGGTCAGATACGCAGTATTTT.

The chain is built from TRBV7-9 and TRBJ1-5, with TRBD1 matching over 7 bases. CDR3 size: 15 residues. V shed 0 bases and J 3 bases; nucleotides not matched to a gene: 2. Germline values: CDR1 SEHNR, CDR2 FQNEAQ (reference sequence). In DNA form, the CDR3 reads TGTGCCAGCAGCTTAGCCGGGACAGTCAATCAGCCCCAGCATTTT. This sequence encodes CASSLAGTVNQPQHF.